This T cell receptor (beta chain) comes out of a study of T-cell reconstitution after alpha-beta-depleted transplantation in children. Unique molecular identifiers were incorporated when the TCRbeta library was constructed. TCRdb independently ran MiXCR on the PCR reads; one entry per CDR3 protein. The sample includes hundreds of thousands of distinct CDR3 sequences, under 15% of them seen just once. The germline V gene encodes CDR1 MNHEY and CDR2 SVGAGI. This CDR3 has 17 amino acids. J was trimmed by 4 bases and V by 0 bases; bases with no gene match: 9. This clonotype was seen a few times. The V gene is TRBV6-5, the J gene TRBJ2-5; TRBD1 aligns across 9 bases. The sequence derives from a male patient younger than 18 who had a stem cell transplant for acute myeloid leukemia, so the T cells may come from the graft donor. The material sequenced was PBMCs, mostly from graft donor cells, taken 360 days after TCRalphabeta/CD19-depleted stem cell transplant. The CDR3, as DNA: TGTGCCAGCAGTTACTCGAGGACAGGGGTCGGGACAGAGACCCAGTACTTC. Encoded protein: CASSYSRTGVGTETQYF.